The 3 T cell receptor beta chains in this list originate from one sample, sequenced in a study of OX40 agonist ivuxolimab in advanced cancers. The repertoire was sequenced with immunoSEQ multiplex PCR; TCRdb's copy has only in-frame clones and lacks some. Among roughly 51,000 clones listed, over 75% were seen once. Material: CD4+ or CD8+ T cells sorted from blood, obtained in a trial of the OX40 agonist ivuxolimab. These receptor sequences come from an adult with an advanced solid tumor such as melanoma, head and neck, liver or kidney cancer.

The chain has TRBV11-3 and TRBJ2-7, with a possible D match to TRBD1 (7 bases). There are 15 residues in the CDR3. V shed 5 bases and J shed 6 bases, with 20 bases lying between them. Germline assignment: CDR1 SGHNT and CDR2 YENEEA. The CDR3 is CASSPGGTRASEQYF. The CDR3 DNA sequence: TGTGCCAGCAGCCCAGGGGGGACGCGAGCCTCCGAGCAGTACTTC.

The rearrangement links TRBV5-4 to TRBJ1-5, with 9 bases lining up with TRBD1. This CDR3 has 20 residues. Germline CDR1 reads SGHNT; CDR2 reads YYREEE (reference sequence). J lost 3 bases, V lost 4 bases, and 20 bases had no gene match. The CDR3 bases are TGTGCCAGCAGCCGGGGGGACAGGGTACCTGAACCCGCCCACAATCAGCCCCAGCATTTT. Protein sequence: CASSRGDRVPEPAHNQPQHF. Full variable domain (outside the CDR3, taken from reference TRBV5-4 and TRBJ1-5): ETGVTQSPTHLIKTRGQQVTLRCSSQSGHNTVSWYQQALGQGPQFIFQYYREEENGRGNFPPRFSGLQFPNYSSELNVNALELDDSALYLCASSRGDRVPEPAHNQPQHFGDGTRLSIL.

This chain joins TRBV4-1 and TRBJ2-7; TRBD2 is a possible D gene (5 bases). Germline values: CDR1 MGHRA, CDR2 YSYEKL. V was clipped by 0 bases and J by 3 bases, with 12 bases between them. This CDR3 has 15 residues. This CDR3 reads CASSQDLHGVYEQYF. The DNA for the CDR3 is TGCGCCAGCAGCCAAGATTTGCACGGGGTCTACGAGCAGTACTTC.